This T cell receptor (beta chain) was identified during a study of blood T cell repertoires in COVID-19. Whole-study context: From T cells, B-cell-depleted T cells, or PBMCs came the material, which was cDNA or gDNA.

This CDR3 spans 16 amino acids. Trimming cost V 0 bases and J 3 bases, with 16 bases left between them. In germline, CDR1 is SGHRS, CDR2 YFSETQ. The authors' processing: Estimation of nucleated cell counts relied on the amplification of reference gene primers. Profiling relied on immunoSEQ multiplex PCR, and the TCRdb table lists in-frame clones only, not all of them. V, J and clone size derive from that table, while D and trimming were established from the DNA sequence. The data contain about 300,000 clones, 70% to 85% of them singletons. Enrolled during active infection, Seattle patients were then followed longitudinally.

This clonotype was obtained from a human donor with COVID-19, enrolled during active disease. The donor label of this sample is uncertain. The chain carries TRBV5-1 and TRBJ2-7; possibly TRBD2 for D (5 bases). The material sequenced was peripheral blood. CDR3 sequence: CASSLDQPGMVYEQYF. DNA for the CDR3: TGCGCCAGCAGCTTGGATCAGCCGGGGATGGTCTACGAGCAGTACTTC.